This TCR beta chain was sequenced for a study of CD8+ T cells in alopecia areata. As for the study in general: In an open-label trial, patients got 5 to 10 mg tofacitinib twice daily.

The treatment here: oral pan-JAK inhibitor, 5-10 mg twice daily. Cell sorting was applied to PBMCs, and CD4+ and CD8+ T cells were collected. This clone showed up just a few times. Its antigen remains unknown. Findings and caveats of the study: Among the 100 top clones, expanded CD8+ clones, like scalp clonality, were significantly decreased by tofacitinib.

cDNA serving as the sequencing template came from extracted, reverse transcribed RNA. The assay was immunoSEQ multiplex PCR, and TCRdb's table has in-frame clones only and misses some. The table lists 250,000 to 350,000 clones, 50% to 75% of them singletons. CDR3 size: 11 residues. Germline V lookup: CDR1 SQVTM, CDR2 ANQGSEA. Trimming stripped 4 bases from V and 4 bases from J, with 8 bases between. The sample in question was CD4+ T cells sorted from blood, obtained around week 52, from a patient treated with tofacitinib. The clonotype was recovered from a human donor with alopecia areata. This sequence joins TRBV29-1 and TRBJ2-7; D gene ambiguous. The CDR3 DNA reads as TGCAGCGTTGTGTTTCGGTACGAGCAGTACTTC. It yields the protein CSVVFRYEQYF.